These 6 T cell receptor beta chains came from one sample sequenced in a study of blood T cells in healthy people across ages (dated by TCRdb to about 2015). The library relied on 5' RACE. The second PCR ran for roughly 6 to 11 cycles and used a J-beta primer mix along with a sample-barcoded 5' primer. Starting from the raw public reads, TCRdb applied fastp trimming at Q25, assembled clones with MiXCR and retained in-frame beta chains. Duplicate CDR3 protein sequences are folded into a single record with the most common DNA and genes. In all, the sample holds 1.5 million to 2 million distinct CDR3 sequences, and about 39% of those were seen once. The top ten constitute about 23% of the sample. The sequenced sample was blood. Source of these receptors: a human donor in good health.

There are a few counts of this clonotype. The chain couples TRBV4-1 to TRBJ1-2, with D perhaps TRBD1 (6 bases). V was clipped by 1 base and J by 4 bases, with 13 bases between them. The length of the CDR3 is 15 residues. Germline assignment: CDR1 MGHRA and CDR2 YSYEKL. The CDR3 region is CASSQGRGPTYGYTF. The CDR3 nucleotides are TGCGCCAGCAGCCAAGGACGGGGGCCAACCTATGGCTACACCTTC.

This clonotype came up a few times. J is TRBJ2-3 and V is TRBV4-3, with a tentative D call TRBD1 (5 bases). The CDR3 consists of 15 residues. Trimming took 0 bases from V and 6 from J, leaving 13 bases between them. Germline CDR1 and CDR2: LGHNA and YSLEER. The CDR3 reads CASSQDGLGADTQYF. Written as DNA, the CDR3 is TGCGCCAGCAGCCAAGATGGGCTAGGGGCGGATACGCAGTATTTT.

This clonotype has more than one count but fewer than ten. The V and J genes are TRBV7-2 and TRBJ1-2, with 10 bases lining up with TRBD1. The trim removed 1 base at V and 12 bases at J, leaving 11 bases unmatched. The length of the CDR3 is 15 residues. From germline, CDR1 is SGHTA and CDR2 FQGNSA. The CDR3 loop is CASSLDRQGARGHTF. CDR3 DNA sequence: TGTGCCAGCAGCTTAGACAGACAGGGGGCCAGGGGCCACACCTTC.

The chain recombines TRBV5-1 with TRBJ2-7, with 10 bases lining up with TRBD2. V lost 2 bases and J lost 6; bases outside the gene matches: 20. The CDR3 totals 19 residues. Germline CDR1 SGHRS, CDR2 YFSETQ. Written as DNA, the CDR3 is TGCGCCAGCAGCTTCCGACACGCCCCGGGGACTAGCGTCTGGGTCGAGCAGTACTTC. Its translation: CASSFRHAPGTSVWVEQYF.

The rearrangement uses TRBV27 and TRBJ2-3, with D possibly matching TRBD2 (6 bases). The CDR3 consists of 17 residues. V lost 0 bases to trimming and J lost 5 bases, with 18 bases between them. In germline, CDR1 is MNHEY, CDR2 SMNVEV (reference sequence). The CDR3 protein is CASSLSRRWRDRDTQYF. In nucleotides, the CDR3 is TGTGCCAGCAGTTTATCTCGTCGATGGCGGGACCGAGATACGCAGTATTTT.

The V and J genes are TRBV12-3 or TRBV12-4 and TRBJ2-2, with no clear D. CDR3 length: 13 amino acids. The V end lost 9 bases, the J end lost 9 bases, and 17 bases lay between the germline ends. CDR3 in DNA: TGTGCCAGTAGGGCCCCAAACAGTCGGGAGCTGTTTTTT. Its translation is CASRAPNSRELFF.